Below, 30 T cell receptor beta chains from the same sample are listed, as sequenced in a study of control samples from healthy donors and cancer patients. Profiling relied on immunoSEQ multiplex PCR, and the TCRdb table lists in-frame clones only, not all of them. The sample records about 120,000 clones, more than 70% being singletons. The specimen sequenced was blood. Receptors originate from a woman between 65 and 79 years old in good health.

The V call is TRBV5-8, the J call TRBJ1-2, with no clear D. The germline CDR1 and CDR2 sequences are SGHTS and YDEGEE. There are 13 residues in the CDR3. Deletions cut 0 bases from V and 4 bases from J, with 7 bases between. In DNA form, the CDR3 reads TGTGCCAGCAGCTTGGGTTCTACCTATGGCTACACCTTC. Protein product: CASSLGSTYGYTF.

The genes are TRBV9 and TRBJ2-2; D possibly corresponds to TRBD2 (5 bases). This CDR3 contains 14 residues. Germline-derived CDR1 and CDR2 are SGDLS and YYNGEE. Trimming stripped 0 bases from V and 7 bases from J, with 10 bases between. CDR3 coding DNA: TGTGCCAGCAGCGTAGGTGGGAGCGGCGGGGAGCTGTTTTTT. Encoded protein: CASSVGGSGGELFF. The whole variable domain, remainder taken from reference TRBV9 and TRBJ2-2, is DSGVTQTPKHLITATGQRVTLRCSPRSGDLSVYWYQQSLDQGLQFLIQYYNGEERAKGNILERFSAQQFPDLHSELNLSSLELGDSALYFCASSVGGSGGELFFGEGSRLTVL.

V and J are TRBV6-5 and TRBJ1-3; D perhaps matches TRBD1 (5 bases). This CDR3 comprises 14 residues. Germline CDR1 is MNHEY and CDR2 is SVGAGI. The ends were cut back, 4 bases at V and 4 bases at J, with 11 bases in the middle. The CDR3 nucleotides are TGTGCCAGCAGTTTGGGCAGGGCCGGAAACACCATATATTTT. Its translation is CASSLGRAGNTIYF.

V and J are TRBV5-5 and TRBJ1-2; a weak D match, TRBD1 (6 bases). Trimming shortened V by 4 bases and J by 4 bases, and 14 bases separated the two germline ends. The CDR3 covers 14 residues. Germline V gives CDR1 SGHKS, CDR2 YYEKEE (reference sequence). The CDR3 DNA is TGTGCCAGCAGCCCGGGGGGGGCCTTCTATGGCTACACCTTC. Translated: CASSPGGAFYGYTF.

A word on this clone: Compared with germline, one end of the junction differs, possibly owing to a read error. This chain links TRBV7-2 with TRBJ2-3, with TRBD2 matching over 7 bases. The germline gives CDR1 SGHTA, CDR2 FQGNSA. The CDR3 runs 17 residues. The chain's CDR3 is CASSLSMRASGTDMQYF. The DNA for the CDR3 is TGTGCCAGCAGCCTATCCATGAGGGCTAGCGGCACAGATATGCAGTATTTT.

This clone has just one count. The V and J genes are TRBV6-5 and TRBJ1-5; D gene uncertain. The CDR3 covers 12 residues. The germline CDR1 and CDR2 sequences are MNHEY and SVGAGI. Between the trimmed V and J ends, which lost 8 bases and 15 bases, there was a span of 20 bases. CDR3: CASGGTTLPAHF. DNA for the CDR3: TGTGCCAGCGGAGGAACGACCTTACCTGCGCATTTT.

As DNA, the CDR3 is TGTGCCAGCAGCCCCACTGCGGCAACTAATGAAAAACTGTTTTTT. Translation gives CASSPTAATNEKLFF. The V gene is TRBV5-4, the J gene TRBJ1-4; D is unclear. CDR1 and CDR2 from the germline V gene are SGHNT and YYREEE (reference sequence). The CDR3 sequence is 15 residues long. The V and J ends lost 4 bases and 0 bases respectively, with 10 bases between them.

J is TRBJ1-6 and V is TRBV9, with 8 positions matching TRBD1. Trimming cost V 3 bases and J 7 bases; bases outside gene matches: 3. There are 14 residues in the CDR3. In germline, CDR1 is SGDLS, CDR2 YYNGEE. This CDR3 is CASSGTGTNSPLHF. As DNA, the CDR3 is TGTGCCAGCAGCGGGACAGGGACGAATTCACCCCTCCACTTT. The entire variable domain, with the rest obtained from reference TRBV9 and TRBJ1-6, is as follows: DSGVTQTPKHLITATGQRVTLRCSPRSGDLSVYWYQQSLDQGLQFLIQYYNGEERAKGNILERFSAQQFPDLHSELNLSSLELGDSALYFCASSGTGTNSPLHFGNGTRLTVT.

The rearrangement uses TRBV4-3 and TRBJ2-2; 8 nucleotides match TRBD2. The CDR3 runs to 17 residues. Germline trimming cut 0 bases from V and 3 bases from J; bases unmatched to any gene: 6. The germline CDR1 and CDR2 sequences are LGHNA and YSLEER. CDR3 sequence (DNA): TGCGCCAGCAGCCAAGATACGGGGGGGAGCTACACCGGGGAGCTGTTTTTT. As protein: CASSQDTGGSYTGELFF.

This chain connects TRBV12-3 or TRBV12-4 to TRBJ1-2; no firm D call. The length of the CDR3 is 11 residues. The V and J ends lost 3 bases and 8 bases respectively, with 7 bases between them. The CDR3 protein is CASSFIQGYTF. The DNA of the CDR3 is TGTGCCAGCAGTTTTATACAGGGCTACACCTTC.

The V call is TRBV24-1, the J call TRBJ1-1; 7 positions match TRBD1. CDR1 is KGHDR and CDR2 is SFDVKD in the germline V gene. After removal of 3 bases from V and 5 bases from J, the junction contained 11 bases not matched to a gene. This CDR3 is built from 16 residues. This chain's CDR3 is CATSDPDRLQGTEAFF. CDR3 bases: TGTGCCACCAGTGATCCGGACAGACTACAGGGGACTGAAGCTTTCTTT.

The chain carries TRBV10-3 and TRBJ1-4, with a possible D match to TRBD1 (5 bases). Trimming removed 7 bases from V and 3 bases from J, with 9 bases in between. Germline V CDR1 and CDR2: ENHRY, SYGVKD. The length of the CDR3 is 13 residues. CDR3 sequence (DNA): TGTGCCATCAAGCAGGGACCTAATGAAAAACTGTTTTTT. Its translation: CAIKQGPNEKLFF.

The genes are TRBV6-1 and TRBJ2-5; unclear D gene. V was cut by 2 bases and J by 3 bases, with 7 bases left in between. This CDR3 contains 13 residues. Germline values: CDR1 MNHNS, CDR2 SASEGT. The CDR3 protein is CASSEQREETQYF. In DNA form, the CDR3 reads TGTGCCAGCAGTGAACAGCGTGAAGAGACCCAGTACTTC.

This chain links TRBV5-4 with TRBJ1-2; TRBD1 matches 8 bases. This CDR3 is built from 13 residues. Germline loops: CDR1 SGHNT, CDR2 YYREEE (reference sequence). V was clipped by 5 bases and J by 6 bases; unmatched bases: 6. The CDR3 DNA follows: TGTGCCAGCAGACCTGGACAGGGTAATGGCTACACCTTC. Encoded protein: CASRPGQGNGYTF.

CDR3 sequence reads: CASSLFSGTNTEAFF. In DNA form, the CDR3 reads TGTGCCAGCAGTTTGTTCTCAGGGACGAACACTGAAGCTTTCTTT. The chain joins TRBV27 to TRBJ1-1, with a weak D call TRBD1 (5 bases). The germline gives CDR1 MNHEY, CDR2 SMNVEV (reference sequence). The CDR3 is 15 residues long. Trimming stripped 3 bases from V and 1 base from J, with 12 bases between.

The chain employs TRBV5-1 and TRBJ1-1; the D gene is possibly TRBD1 (6 bases). The CDR3 is made up of 13 amino acids. The V gene's germline CDR1 is SGHRS and CDR2 YFSETQ. Trimming pared 7 bases from V and 2 bases from J, leaving 12 bases between. The CDR3 bases are TGCGCCAGCGGTAGGGGGGGAAACACTGAAGCTTTCTTT. Protein product: CASGRGGNTEAFF.

The chain joins TRBV2 to TRBJ1-4; D is perhaps TRBD1 (5 bases). The CDR3 extends over 13 amino acids. Per the germline V gene, CDR1 is SNHLY and CDR2 is FYNNEI. V lost 7 bases and J lost 4, with 10 bases in between. The CDR3 DNA sequence: TGTGCCAGCACCCGGGACCTTAATGAAAAACTGTTTTTT. It is translated as CASTRDLNEKLFF. The entire variable domain, with the rest obtained from reference TRBV2 and TRBJ1-4, is as follows: EPEVTQTPSHQVTQMGQEVILRCVPISNHLYFYWYRQILGQKVEFLVSFYNNEISEKSEIFDDQFSVERPDGSNFTLKIRSTKLEDSAMYFCASTRDLNEKLFFGSGTQLSVL.

The chain is built from TRBV9 and TRBJ2-7, with TRBD2 matching 8 bases. CDR1 and CDR2 from the germline V gene are SGDLS and YYNGEE. CDR3 size: 16 residues. With V trimmed by 4 bases and J by 0 bases, 9 bases remained unmatched. The CDR3 coding sequence is TGTGCCAGCAGCCGGGGAGAACTAGCGGACTCCTACGAGCAGTACTTC. Protein: CASSRGELADSYEQYF. Using reference TRBV9 and TRBJ2-7 for the parts outside the CDR3, the full variable domain is DSGVTQTPKHLITATGQRVTLRCSPRSGDLSVYWYQQSLDQGLQFLIQYYNGEERAKGNILERFSAQQFPDLHSELNLSSLELGDSALYFCASSRGELADSYEQYFGPGTRLTVT.

This chain links TRBV19 with TRBJ2-3; 12 bases are shared with TRBD2. This CDR3 comprises 16 residues. The V gene's germline CDR1 is LNHDA and CDR2 SQIVND (reference sequence). The junction had 6 bases not matched to a gene; V was cut back by 4 bases and J by 4 bases. This CDR3 reads CASSTDASGGADTQYF. Written as DNA, the CDR3 is TGTGCCAGTAGTACCGACGCTAGCGGGGGGGCAGATACGCAGTATTTT.

V usage is TRBV6-5 and J usage is TRBJ1-3; D may be TRBD1 (5 bases). V was cut by 11 bases and J by 12 bases, with 20 bases left in between. Germline values: CDR1 MNHEY, CDR2 SVGAGI. There are 12 residues in the CDR3. The CDR3 DNA reads TGTGCCTACGGGGAGGGGAGCTTAAGCATATATTTT. It yields the protein CAYGEGSLSIYF.

The J gene is TRBJ1-2, the V gene TRBV6-5; 11 nucleotides line up with TRBD1. The V and J ends lost 6 bases and 4 bases, in that order; junction bases with no gene match: 1. This CDR3 has 13 amino acids. Germline V CDR1 and CDR2: MNHEY, SVGAGI. The CDR3 sequence: CASRGTGGYGYTF. CDR3 nucleotides: TGTGCCAGCAGGGGGACAGGGGGCTATGGCTACACCTTC.

The chain links TRBV5-1 to TRBJ1-6; 7 bases line up with TRBD1. The CDR3 has 15 amino acids. V trimming: 4 bases; J trimming: 14 bases; junction bases outside the gene matches: 15. Germline assignment: CDR1 SGHRS and CDR2 YFSETQ. The DNA for the CDR3 is TGCGCCAGCAGCCCGGGGACAGAAGAAGGGTCCACCCTCCACTTT. As protein: CASSPGTEEGSTLHF.

This clone appeared a few times. The chain combines TRBV9 with TRBJ2-7; TRBD2 matches at 7 bases. The germline CDR1 and CDR2 sequences are SGDLS and YYNGEE. The ends lost 0 bases at V and 2 bases at J; junction bases unmatched: 2. CDR3 length: 14 residues. The CDR3 sequence: CASSVDSGAYEQYF. DNA for the CDR3: TGTGCCAGCAGCGTAGACAGCGGGGCCTACGAGCAGTACTTC.

V usage is TRBV2 and J usage is TRBJ2-7; weak D call: TRBD2 (6 bases). The V end lost 2 bases, the J end lost 6 bases, and 8 bases lay between the germline ends. Germline assignment: CDR1 SNHLY and CDR2 FYNNEI. The CDR3 extends over 12 amino acids. CDR3 region: CASSERGSEQYF. In DNA, the CDR3 is TGTGCCAGCAGTGAACGGGGGAGCGAGCAGTACTTC.

The V call is TRBV25-1, the J call TRBJ1-1, with D hard to call. This CDR3 region has 13 residues. V dropped 6 bases and J dropped 2 bases, with 10 bases sitting between them. CDR1 MGHDK and CDR2 SYGVNS come from the germline V gene. CDR3 DNA sequence: TGTGCCAGCAGCCAAGACCCTAACACTGAAGCTTTCTTT. It encodes CASSQDPNTEAFF.

This clone was counted once. Other DNA variants within this sample encode the same CDR3. The chain carries TRBV27 and TRBJ2-6; D remains unclear. V lost 2 bases, J lost 2 bases, and 1 base lay in between. CDR1 is MNHEY, CDR2 SMNVEV, per germline (reference sequence). The CDR3 has 13 residues. As DNA, the CDR3 is TGTGCCAGCAGTTTAGCTGGGGCCAACGTCCTGACTTTC. The encoded protein is CASSLAGANVLTF. The whole variable domain, remainder taken from reference TRBV27 and TRBJ2-6, is EAQVTQNPRYLITVTGKKLTVTCSQNMNHEYMSWYRQDPGLGLRQIYYSMNVEVTDKGDVPEGYKVSRKEKRNFPLILESPSPNQTSLYFCASSLAGANVLTFGAGSRLTVL.

J is TRBJ1-2 and V is TRBV2; D is uncertain. Germline assignment: CDR1 SNHLY and CDR2 FYNNEI. The V end lost 4 bases, the J end lost 0 bases, and 12 bases lay between the germline ends. This CDR3 contains 15 residues. The CDR3 sequence: CASSVAREANYGYTF. The CDR3 DNA sequence: TGTGCCAGCAGTGTCGCTAGGGAAGCTAACTATGGCTACACCTTC. The full variable domain, its missing parts supplied by reference TRBV2 and TRBJ1-2, is EPEVTQTPSHQVTQMGQEVILRCVPISNHLYFYWYRQILGQKVEFLVSFYNNEISEKSEIFDDQFSVERPDGSNFTLKIRSTKLEDSAMYFCASSVAREANYGYTFGSGTRLTVV.

V is TRBV9 and J is TRBJ2-1, with D uncertain. This CDR3 comprises 14 residues. The germline V gene encodes CDR1 SGDLS and CDR2 YYNGEE. Deletions cut 0 bases from V and 7 bases from J, with 11 bases between. Here the CDR3 reads CASSVDLGLNEQFF. The CDR3 nucleotides read TGTGCCAGCAGCGTAGATCTTGGGCTGAATGAGCAGTTCTTC.

This sequence joins TRBV7-8 and TRBJ2-3; D gene uncertain. From germline, CDR1 is SGHVS and CDR2 FQNEAQ. The CDR3 extends over 13 amino acids. Trimming removed 6 bases at V and 0 bases at J, with 7 bases between. The CDR3 loop reads CASSHGSTDTQYF. In DNA form, the CDR3 reads TGTGCCAGCAGTCACGGCAGCACAGATACGCAGTATTTT.

The chain has TRBV7-8 and TRBJ1-2; D unresolved. The CDR3 totals 14 residues. Germline assignment: CDR1 SGHVS and CDR2 FQNEAQ. The V end lost 5 bases, the J end lost 2 bases, and 12 bases lay between the germline ends. The CDR3 sequence is CASSLDTRNYGYTF. The CDR3 bases are TGTGCCAGCAGCCTCGACACTAGGAACTATGGCTACACCTTC.